This T cell receptor beta chain appears in the sequencing data of a study of T-cell reconstitution after alpha-beta-depleted transplantation in children. As it was prepared, the TCRbeta library received unique molecular identifiers. MiXCR, run by TCRdb on the PCR reads, gives a single entry per CDR3 protein. The sample has roughly 190,000 distinct CDR3 sequences, less than 15% seen once; the top ten hold about 13%. This clonotype was seen repeatedly, ten times or more. Deletions cut 10 bases from V and 0 bases from J, with 10 bases between. The CDR3 runs to 14 residues. The rearrangement uses TRBV12-3 or TRBV12-4 and TRBJ2-6; perhaps D is TRBD1 or TRBD2 (5 bases each). Material: PBMCs from the stem cell graft donor, obtained from the stem cell graft. This TCR was sampled from a human donor who donated a stem cell graft to a child with acute lymphoblastic leukemia. The CDR3 region is CATRGGSGANVLTF. The CDR3 nucleotides read TGTGCCACCCGTGGGGGCTCTGGGGCCAACGTCCTGACTTTC.